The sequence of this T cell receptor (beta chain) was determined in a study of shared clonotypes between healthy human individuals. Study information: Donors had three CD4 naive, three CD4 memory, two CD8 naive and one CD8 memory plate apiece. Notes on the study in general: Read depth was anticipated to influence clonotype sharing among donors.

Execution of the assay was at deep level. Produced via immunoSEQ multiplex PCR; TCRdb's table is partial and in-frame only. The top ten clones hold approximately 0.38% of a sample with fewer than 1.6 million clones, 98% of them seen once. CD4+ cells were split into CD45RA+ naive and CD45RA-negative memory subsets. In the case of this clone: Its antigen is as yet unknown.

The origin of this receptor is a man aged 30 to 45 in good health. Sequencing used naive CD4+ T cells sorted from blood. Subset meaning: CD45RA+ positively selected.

The CDR3 DNA is TGTGCCATCAGTGGGACTTTGCATGAGCAGTTCTTC. Amino acid sequence: CAISGTLHEQFF. The chain is built from TRBV10-3 and TRBJ2-1; D may be TRBD2 (5 bases). The CDR3 runs 12 residues. Trimming pared 4 bases from V and 8 bases from J, leaving 9 bases between. Germline CDR1 ENHRY, CDR2 SYGVKD.